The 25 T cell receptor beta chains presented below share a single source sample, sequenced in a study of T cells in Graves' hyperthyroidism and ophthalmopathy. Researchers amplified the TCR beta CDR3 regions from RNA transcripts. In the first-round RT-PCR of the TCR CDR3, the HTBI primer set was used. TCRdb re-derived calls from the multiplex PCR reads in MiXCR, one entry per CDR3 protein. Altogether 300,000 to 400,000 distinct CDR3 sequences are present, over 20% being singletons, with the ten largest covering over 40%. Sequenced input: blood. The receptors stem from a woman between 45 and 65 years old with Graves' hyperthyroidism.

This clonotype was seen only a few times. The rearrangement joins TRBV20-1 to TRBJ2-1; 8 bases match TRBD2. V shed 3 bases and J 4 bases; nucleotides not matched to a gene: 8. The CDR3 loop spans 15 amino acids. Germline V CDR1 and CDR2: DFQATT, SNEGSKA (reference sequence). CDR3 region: CSASPATSGYNEQFF. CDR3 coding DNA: TGCAGTGCTAGCCCCGCCACTAGCGGATACAATGAGCAGTTCTTC.

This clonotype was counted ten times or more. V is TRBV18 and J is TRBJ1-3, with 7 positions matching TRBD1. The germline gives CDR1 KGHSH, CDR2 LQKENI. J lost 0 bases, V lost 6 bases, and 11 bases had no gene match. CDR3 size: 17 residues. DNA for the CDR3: TGTGCCAGCTCCCCCGCCGGGACAGCCCTCTCTGGAAACACCATATATTTT. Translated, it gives CASSPAGTALSGNTIYF. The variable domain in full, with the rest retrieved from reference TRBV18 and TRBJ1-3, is NAGVMQNPRHLVRRRGQEARLRCSPMKGHSHVYWYRQLPEEGLKFMVYLQKENIIDESGMPKERFSAEFPKEGPSILRIQQVVRGDSAAYFCASSPAGTALSGNTIYFGEGSWLTVV.

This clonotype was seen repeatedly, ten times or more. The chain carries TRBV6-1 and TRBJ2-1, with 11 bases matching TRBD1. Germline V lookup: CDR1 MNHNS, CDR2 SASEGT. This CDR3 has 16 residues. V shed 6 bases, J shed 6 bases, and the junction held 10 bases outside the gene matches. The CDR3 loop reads CASREAGTGGFNEQFF. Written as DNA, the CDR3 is TGTGCCAGCAGGGAGGCGGGGACAGGGGGTTTCAATGAGCAGTTCTTC.

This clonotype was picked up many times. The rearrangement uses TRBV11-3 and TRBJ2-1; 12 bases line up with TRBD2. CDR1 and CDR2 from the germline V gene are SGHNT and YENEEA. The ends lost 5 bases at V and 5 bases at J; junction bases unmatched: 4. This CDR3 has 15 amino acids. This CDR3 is CASSLAGGLHNEQFF. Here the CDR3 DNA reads TGTGCCAGCAGCCTAGCGGGGGGGCTTCACAATGAGCAGTTCTTC.

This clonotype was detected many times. As DNA, the CDR3 is TGTGCCAGCAGTGAAGCTTTGGGGAGAACCGGGGAGCTGTTTTTT. It encodes CASSEALGRTGELFF. The gene calls are TRBV2 and TRBJ2-2, with D perhaps matching TRBD2 (5 bases). In germline, CDR1 is SNHLY, CDR2 FYNNEI. The CDR3 runs to 15 residues. V dropped 0 bases and J dropped 5 bases, with 10 bases sitting between them.

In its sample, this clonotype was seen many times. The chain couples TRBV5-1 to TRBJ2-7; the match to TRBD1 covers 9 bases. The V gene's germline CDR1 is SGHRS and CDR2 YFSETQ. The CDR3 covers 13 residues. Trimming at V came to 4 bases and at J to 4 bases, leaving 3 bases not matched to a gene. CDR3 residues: CASSAGTGYEQYF. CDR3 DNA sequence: TGCGCCAGCAGCGCCGGGACAGGGTACGAGCAGTACTTC.

The CDR3 region is CASSDSFSPLHF. As DNA, the CDR3 is TGTGCCAGCAGTGACTCTTTCTCACCCCTCCACTTT. This chain joins TRBV2 and TRBJ1-6; D gene uncertain. Germline V gives CDR1 SNHLY, CDR2 FYNNEI. V lost 3 bases and J lost 10, with 7 bases in between. There are 12 residues in the CDR3.

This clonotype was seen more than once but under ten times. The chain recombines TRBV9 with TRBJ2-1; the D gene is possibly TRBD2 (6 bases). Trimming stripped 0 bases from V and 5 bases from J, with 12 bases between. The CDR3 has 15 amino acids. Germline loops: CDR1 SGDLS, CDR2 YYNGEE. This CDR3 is CASSVGPGEDNEQFF. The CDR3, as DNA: TGTGCCAGCAGCGTAGGTCCGGGAGAGGACAATGAGCAGTTCTTC. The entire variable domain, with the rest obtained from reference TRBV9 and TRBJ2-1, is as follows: DSGVTQTPKHLITATGQRVTLRCSPRSGDLSVYWYQQSLDQGLQFLIQYYNGEERAKGNILERFSAQQFPDLHSELNLSSLELGDSALYFCASSVGPGEDNEQFFGPGTRLTVL.

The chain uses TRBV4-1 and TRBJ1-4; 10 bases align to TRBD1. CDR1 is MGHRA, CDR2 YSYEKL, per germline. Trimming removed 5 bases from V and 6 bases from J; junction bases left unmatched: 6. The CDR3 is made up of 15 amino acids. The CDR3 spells CASSSAGTGDEKLFF. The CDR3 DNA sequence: TGCGCCAGCAGCAGCGCCGGGACAGGGGATGAAAAACTGTTTTTT.

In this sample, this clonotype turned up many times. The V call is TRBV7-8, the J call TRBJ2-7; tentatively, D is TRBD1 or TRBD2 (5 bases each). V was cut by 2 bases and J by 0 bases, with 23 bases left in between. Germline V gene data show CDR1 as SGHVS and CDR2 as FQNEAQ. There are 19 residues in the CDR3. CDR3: CASSLQRGHRDPGSYEQYF. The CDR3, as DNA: TGTGCCAGCAGCTTACAACGTGGCCACCGGGACCCCGGCTCCTACGAGCAGTACTTC.

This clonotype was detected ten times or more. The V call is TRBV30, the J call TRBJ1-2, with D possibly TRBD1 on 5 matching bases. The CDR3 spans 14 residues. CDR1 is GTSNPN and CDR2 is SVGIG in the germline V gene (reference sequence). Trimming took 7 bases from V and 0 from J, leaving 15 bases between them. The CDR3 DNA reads TGTGCCTCGTACCCGGGGCCAGCTAACTATGGCTACACCTTC. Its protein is CASYPGPANYGYTF.

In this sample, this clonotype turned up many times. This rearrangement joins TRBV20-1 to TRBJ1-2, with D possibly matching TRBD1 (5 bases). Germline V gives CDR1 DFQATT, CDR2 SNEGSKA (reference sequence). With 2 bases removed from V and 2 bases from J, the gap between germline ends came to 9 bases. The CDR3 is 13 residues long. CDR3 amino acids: CSARLAGNYGYTF. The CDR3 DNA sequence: TGCAGTGCTAGATTGGCAGGGAACTATGGCTACACCTTC.

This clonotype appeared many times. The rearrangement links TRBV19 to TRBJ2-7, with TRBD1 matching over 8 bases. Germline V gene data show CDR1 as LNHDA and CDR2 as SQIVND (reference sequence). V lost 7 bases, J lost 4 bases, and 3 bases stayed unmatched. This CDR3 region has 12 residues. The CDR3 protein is CASKNRGYEQYF. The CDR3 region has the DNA TGTGCCAGTAAAAACAGGGGGTACGAGCAGTACTTC.

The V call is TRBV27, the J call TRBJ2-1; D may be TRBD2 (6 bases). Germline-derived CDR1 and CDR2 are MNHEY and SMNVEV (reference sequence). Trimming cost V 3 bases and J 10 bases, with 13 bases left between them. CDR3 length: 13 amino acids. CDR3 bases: TGTGCCAGCAGTTTTGGGGACTCAAGAGAGCAGTTCTTC. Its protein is CASSFGDSREQFF.

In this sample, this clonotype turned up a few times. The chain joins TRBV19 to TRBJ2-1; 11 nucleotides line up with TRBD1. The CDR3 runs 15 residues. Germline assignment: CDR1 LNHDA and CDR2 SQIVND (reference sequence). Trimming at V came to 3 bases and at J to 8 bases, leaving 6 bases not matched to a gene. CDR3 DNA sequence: TGTGCCAGTAGTATGAGGACAGGGGGCGTGTATGAGCAGTTCTTC. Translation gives CASSMRTGGVYEQFF.

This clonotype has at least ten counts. CDR3 nucleotide sequence: TGTGCCAGCAGTACCGGGACTAGCGGGAGTAGGAAGCAGTACTTC. Protein product: CASSTGTSGSRKQYF. The genes are TRBV12-3 or TRBV12-4 and TRBJ2-7; TRBD2 aligns across 14 bases. Losses at the gene ends were 5 bases for V and 8 bases for J; bases not matched to a gene: 8. CDR3 length: 15 residues.

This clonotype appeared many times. CDR3 region: CASSEGDSLNYGYTF. Here the CDR3 DNA reads TGTGCCAGCAGTGAGGGGGACAGCCTTAACTATGGCTACACCTTC. The chain is built from TRBV2 and TRBJ1-2; 7 positions agree with TRBD1. Germline assignment: CDR1 SNHLY and CDR2 FYNNEI. V was pared by 3 bases and J by 1 base, with 5 bases of the junction left unmatched. The length of the CDR3 is 15 residues.

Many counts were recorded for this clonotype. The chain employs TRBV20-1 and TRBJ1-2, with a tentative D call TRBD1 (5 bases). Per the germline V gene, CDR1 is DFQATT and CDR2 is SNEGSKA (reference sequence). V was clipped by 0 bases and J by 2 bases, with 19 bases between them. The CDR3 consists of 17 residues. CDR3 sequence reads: CSARDLGRPGANYGYTF. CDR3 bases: TGCAGTGCTAGAGATCTAGGACGGCCTGGGGCAAACTATGGCTACACCTTC.

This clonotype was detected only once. The CDR3, as DNA: TGTGCCAGCAGTTACGGACAGGGTGCTGTCTATGGCTACACCTTC. It yields the protein CASSYGQGAVYGYTF. The rearrangement links TRBV12-3 or TRBV12-4 to TRBJ1-2, with 8 bases that match TRBD1. The V and J ends lost 4 bases and 4 bases, in that order; junction bases with no gene match: 8. This CDR3 is built from 15 residues.

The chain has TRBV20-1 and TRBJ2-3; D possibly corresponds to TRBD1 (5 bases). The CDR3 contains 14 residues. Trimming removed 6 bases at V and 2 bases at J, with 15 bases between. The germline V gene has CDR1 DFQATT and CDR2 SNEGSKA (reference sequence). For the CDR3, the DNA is TGCAGTGCCAGCAGGGCCAGTAACACAGATACGCAGTATTTT. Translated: CSASRASNTDTQYF.

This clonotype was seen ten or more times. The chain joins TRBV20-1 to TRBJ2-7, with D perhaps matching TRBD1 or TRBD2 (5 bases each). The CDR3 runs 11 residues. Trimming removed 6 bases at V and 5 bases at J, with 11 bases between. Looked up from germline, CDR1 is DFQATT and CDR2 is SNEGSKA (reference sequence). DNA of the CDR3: TGCAGTGCGTCCGGGACCCACGAGCAGTACTTC. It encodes CSASGTHEQYF.

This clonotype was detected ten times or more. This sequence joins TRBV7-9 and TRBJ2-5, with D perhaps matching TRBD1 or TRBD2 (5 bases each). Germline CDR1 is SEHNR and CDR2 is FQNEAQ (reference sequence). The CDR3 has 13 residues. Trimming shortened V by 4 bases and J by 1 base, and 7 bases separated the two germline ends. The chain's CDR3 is CASSWDGQETQYF. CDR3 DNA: TGTGCCAGCAGCTGGGACGGCCAAGAGACCCAGTACTTC.

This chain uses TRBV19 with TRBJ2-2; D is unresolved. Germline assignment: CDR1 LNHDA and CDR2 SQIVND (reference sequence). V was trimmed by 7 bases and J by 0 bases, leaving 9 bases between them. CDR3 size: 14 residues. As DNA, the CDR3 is TGTGCCAGTAATCAGCGAGCGAACACCGGGGAGCTGTTTTTT. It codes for CASNQRANTGELFF.

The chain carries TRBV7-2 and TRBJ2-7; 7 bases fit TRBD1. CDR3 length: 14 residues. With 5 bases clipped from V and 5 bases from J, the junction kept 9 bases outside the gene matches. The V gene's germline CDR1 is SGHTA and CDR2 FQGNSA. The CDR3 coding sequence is TGTGCCAGCAGCCGGACCGGGACAGCCAACGAGCAGTACTTC. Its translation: CASSRTGTANEQYF.

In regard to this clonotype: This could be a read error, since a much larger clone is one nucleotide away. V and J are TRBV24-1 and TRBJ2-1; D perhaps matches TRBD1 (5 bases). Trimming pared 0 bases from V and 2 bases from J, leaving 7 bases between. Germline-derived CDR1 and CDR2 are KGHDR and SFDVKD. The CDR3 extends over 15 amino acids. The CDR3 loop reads CATSDLRGPYNEQFF. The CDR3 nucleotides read TGTGCCACCAGTGATTTGAGGGGCCCCTACAATGAGCAGTTCTTC.